The T cell receptor (beta chain) under discussion was sequenced for a study of PD-1 blockade in classical Hodgkin lymphoma. The CDR3 length is 15 residues. Germline CDR1 is SGHNT and CDR2 is YENEEA. With 6 bases removed from V and 2 bases from J, the gap between germline ends came to 16 bases. TCRdb's copy holds only in-frame clones and misses some; the assay was immunoSEQ multiplex PCR. The sample yields around 57,000 clones, more than 75% seen once. Documented time point: cycle 4 day 1 (C4D1), after less than 7 weeks of nivolumab. Relapse was seen in all patients after autologous stem cell transplantation, and brentuximab vedotin exposure was variable. The patients, who had relapsed/refractory classical Hodgkin lymphoma, achieved best responses of complete response, partial response or progressive disease.

This receptor was obtained from a human donor with classical Hodgkin lymphoma. The chain uses TRBV11-3 and TRBJ2-5; D uncertain. The sequencing here drew on peripheral blood mononuclear cells (PBMCs), taken before the fourth cycle of nivolumab. CDR3 sequence: CASSRPPGPQETQYF. Written as DNA, the CDR3 is TGTGCCAGCAGTAGGCCCCCCGGGCCACAAGAGACCCAGTACTTC. The full variable domain, its missing parts supplied by reference TRBV11-3 and TRBJ2-5, is EAGVVQSPRYKIIEKKQPVAFWCNPISGHNTLYWYLQNLGQGPELLIRYENEEAVDDSQLPKDRFSAERLKGVDSTLKIQPAELGDSAVYLCASSRPPGPQETQYFGPGTRLLVL.